These 28 T cell receptor beta chains share one sample of origin, sequenced in a study of T cell changes during pregnancy in multiple sclerosis. Produced via immunoSEQ multiplex PCR; TCRdb's table is partial and in-frame only. Of about 9,500 clones in the sample, around 80% are singletons; the top ten hold 15% to 20%. The material sequenced was CD8+ T cells from peripheral blood mononuclear cells, taken in the third trimester of pregnancy. Receptor source: a female donor in good health, enrolled as a control in a pregnancy study.

V and J are TRBV9 and TRBJ2-5, with 11 positions matching TRBD2. V lost 6 bases to trimming and J lost 4 bases; unmatched junction nucleotides: 11. Germline lookup yields CDR1 SGDLS and CDR2 YYNGEE. This CDR3 comprises 16 residues. This chain's CDR3 is CASTKGTGTSGETQYF. The CDR3 bases are TGTGCCAGCACTAAAGGAACCGGGACTAGCGGAGAGACCCAGTACTTC.

This chain links TRBV7-5 with TRBJ2-2; TRBD1 was called by the table and not checked on the DNA. TRBV7-5 is classified as a pseudogene. The CDR3 length is 15 residues. The CDR3 sequence is CARSLRDSQSGELFF. The CDR3 region has the DNA TGTGCCAGAAGTTTACGGGACAGTCAGTCCGGGGAGCTGTTTTTT.

The chain employs TRBV9 and TRBJ2-7; 10 positions match TRBD1. V dropped 2 bases and J dropped 6; count of bases not matched to a gene: 14. Germline CDR1 reads SGDLS; CDR2 reads YYNGEE. This CDR3 region has 17 residues. Here the CDR3 reads CASSVGTGVGRSAEQYF. CDR3 DNA sequence: TGTGCCAGCAGCGTCGGGACAGGGGTAGGCCGGTCAGCCGAGCAGTACTTC.

This chain links TRBV28 with TRBJ1-1, with 8 nucleotides matching TRBD1. Germline lookup yields CDR1 MDHEN and CDR2 SYDVKM. V was pared by 8 bases and J by 4 bases, with 12 bases of the junction left unmatched. This CDR3 is built from 15 residues. This chain's CDR3 is CASLHPRGLATEAFF. CDR3 DNA sequence: TGTGCCAGCCTACACCCCAGGGGGCTGGCCACTGAAGCTTTCTTT.

This chain joins TRBV6-5 and TRBJ1-5; 10 nucleotides match TRBD1. V trimming: 4 bases; J trimming: 11 bases; junction bases outside the gene matches: 14. Looked up from germline, CDR1 is MNHEY and CDR2 is SVGAGI. The CDR3 is made up of 16 amino acids. CDR3 nucleotides: TGTGCCAGCAGTTCGAGACGGGACAGGGGTTTAAAGACCCAGCATTTT. It translates to CASSSRRDRGLKTQHF.

This clone has more than one count but fewer than ten. The chain employs TRBV30 and TRBJ1-1; the D is unclear. The V gene lost 6 bases and the J gene lost 1 base, with 9 bases spanning the gap. The CDR3 runs 12 residues. The germline V gene encodes CDR1 GTSNPN and CDR2 SVGIG (reference sequence). The CDR3 is CACPTENTEAFF. Here the CDR3 DNA reads TGTGCCTGCCCGACTGAGAACACTGAAGCTTTCTTT.

V gene TRBV6-4 combines with J gene TRBJ2-3; 11 positions match TRBD2. Looked up from germline, CDR1 is MRHNA and CDR2 is SNTAGT. Trimming removed 2 bases from V and 11 bases from J; junction bases left unmatched: 3. This CDR3 spans 13 amino acids. The CDR3 spells CASSDGLAGGQYF. The CDR3 nucleotides are TGTGCCAGCAGTGACGGGCTAGCGGGGGGGCAGTATTTT.

V and J are TRBV29-1 and TRBJ2-7, with TRBD2 matching 8 bases. This CDR3 is built from 13 residues. The V and J ends lost 4 bases and 1 base, in that order; junction bases with no gene match: 3. Looked up from germline, CDR1 is SQVTM and CDR2 is ANQGSEA. CDR3 in amino acids: CSVAGGRSYEQYF. CDR3 in DNA: TGCAGCGTTGCAGGCGGGAGGTCCTACGAGCAGTACTTC.

This rearrangement joins TRBV6-1 to TRBJ1-1, with D unresolved. The CDR3 consists of 15 residues. V was trimmed by 0 bases and J by 4 bases, leaving 12 bases between them. The germline gives CDR1 MNHNS, CDR2 SASEGT. CDR3 in DNA: TGTGCCAGCAGTGAAGCGCATGAGGGCCCCACTGAAGCTTTCTTT. Translating it yields CASSEAHEGPTEAFF.

The chain couples TRBV7-3 to TRBJ2-1, with 13 bases fitting TRBD2. The V segment lost 5 bases and the J segment 7 bases; nucleotides outside the gene matches: 5. Germline lookup yields CDR1 SGHTA and CDR2 FQGTGA. This CDR3 spans 15 amino acids. CDR3 in DNA: TGTGCCAGCAGCCCTACTAGCGGGGGGGCAAATGAGCAGTTCTTC. This gives the protein CASSPTSGGANEQFF.

This chain uses TRBV5-1 with TRBJ1-1, with D maybe TRBD1 (5 bases). This CDR3 contains 12 residues. Trimming cost V 5 bases and J 1 base, with 6 bases left between them. The V gene's germline CDR1 is SGHRS and CDR2 YFSETQ. CDR3 loop: CASRTGNTEAFF. The CDR3 DNA is TGCGCCAGCAGAACAGGGAACACTGAAGCTTTCTTT. The whole variable domain, filled in from reference TRBV5-1 and TRBJ1-1, reads KAGVTQTPRYLIKTRGQQVTLSCSPISGHRSVSWYQQTPGQGLQFLFEYFSETQRNKGNFPGRFSGRQFSNSRSEMNVSTLELGDSALYLCASRTGNTEAFFGQGTRLTVV.

The J gene is TRBJ2-1, the V gene TRBV4-2; no definite D call. The germline V gene has CDR1 LGHNA and CDR2 YNFKEQ. Trimming took off 1 base at V and 7 bases at J, with 17 bases between the two ends. CDR3 size: 16 residues. CDR3 sequence (DNA): TGTGCCAGCAGCCAAGGTTTGTTGCGGAGTCTTAATGAGCAGTTCTTC. It codes for CASSQGLLRSLNEQFF.

The rearrangement uses TRBV27 and TRBJ2-1, with 10 bases identical to TRBD2. The germline gives CDR1 MNHEY, CDR2 SMNVEV (reference sequence). Trimming took 5 bases from V and 2 from J; bases not matched to a gene: 3. The CDR3 covers 15 residues. CDR3 DNA sequence: TGTGCCAGCAGTACCGGACTAGCGGCCTACAATGAGCAGTTCTTC. Its protein is CASSTGLAAYNEQFF.

V gene TRBV7-8 combines with J gene TRBJ2-1, with 7 bases fitting TRBD2. The CDR3 sequence is 16 residues long. With V trimmed by 1 base and J by 4 bases, 7 bases remained unmatched. CDR1 is SGHVS, CDR2 FQNEAQ, per germline. CDR3 region: CASSLGGGGLYNEQFF. CDR3 sequence (DNA): TGTGCCAGCAGCTTAGGCGGGGGAGGACTATACAATGAGCAGTTCTTC.

The chain recombines TRBV9 with TRBJ2-7; D is perhaps TRBD1 (6 bases). This CDR3 has 16 amino acids. V was pared by 4 bases and J by 2 bases, with 19 bases between. The germline CDR1 and CDR2 sequences are SGDLS and YYNGEE. The CDR3 loop is CASSPSRKGVPYEQYF. CDR3 coding DNA: TGTGCCAGCAGCCCCTCAAGGAAGGGGGTGCCCTACGAGCAGTACTTC.

The rearrangement links TRBV19 to TRBJ1-2; weak D call: TRBD1 (5 bases). The CDR3 is 16 residues long. Trimming shortened V by 2 bases and J by 3 bases, and 16 bases separated the two germline ends. Germline values: CDR1 LNHDA, CDR2 SQIVND (reference sequence). The CDR3 loop reads CASSISLGPGHYGYTF. The CDR3 bases are TGTGCCAGTAGTATAAGCTTGGGGCCGGGCCACTATGGCTACACCTTC.

The genes are TRBV4-2 and TRBJ2-6; D is unclear. With 0 bases removed from V and 0 bases from J, the gap between germline ends came to 9 bases. CDR3 length: 17 residues. The V gene's germline CDR1 is LGHNA and CDR2 YNFKEQ. Written as DNA, the CDR3 is TGTGCCAGCAGCCAAGACGGCCCTAGCTCTGGGGCCAACGTCCTGACTTTC. Its translation is CASSQDGPSSGANVLTF.

The sample holds one count of this clone. The rearrangement links TRBV19 to TRBJ1-5; 8 bases are shared with TRBD1. The CDR3 has 20 amino acids. Germline V gene data show CDR1 as LNHDA and CDR2 as SQIVND (reference sequence). With V trimmed by 7 bases and J by 5 bases, 25 bases remained unmatched. CDR3 loop: CASTPRPGQGAWSGYQPQHF. The CDR3 DNA reads as TGTGCCAGTACCCCTCGGCCGGGGCAGGGGGCGTGGAGTGGCTATCAGCCCCAGCATTTT.

In DNA form, the CDR3 reads TGTGCCAGCAGCCCCGATTTGTCGGGGGGGCTCACAGATACGCAGTATTTT. Residues: CASSPDLSGGLTDTQYF. This chain links TRBV14 with TRBJ2-3, with 8 bases that match TRBD2. Germline lookup yields CDR1 SGHDN and CDR2 FVKESK. The CDR3 spans 17 residues. V was pared by 4 bases and J by 2 bases, with 11 bases of the junction left unmatched.

The rearrangement links TRBV16 to TRBJ2-7; the D is unclear. V lost 4 bases to trimming and J lost 9 bases, with 25 bases between them. CDR3 length: 16 amino acids. Germline CDR1 is KGHSY and CDR2 is FQNENV. DNA for the CDR3: TGTGCCAGCAGCCCATTGGTGGGTCAGGTCTCCGTGCCGCAGTACTTC. Its translation: CASSPLVGQVSVPQYF.

There are a few counts of this clone. One junction end does not reproduce the germline sequence, and a read error may be involved. This chain joins TRBV4-1 and TRBJ2-5; 7 bases are a match to TRBD2. The CDR3 sequence is 13 residues long. CDR1 is MGHRA, CDR2 YSYEKL, per germline. This CDR3 is CASSPGLEQTQYF. The CDR3 nucleotides are TGTGCCAGCAGCCCAGGACTAGAGCAGACCCAGTACTTC.

V usage is TRBV7-6 and J usage is TRBJ1-5; TRBD1 matches at 9 bases. From germline, CDR1 is SGHVS and CDR2 FNYEAQ. The V gene end was trimmed by 2 bases and the J gene end by 5 bases; junction bases not matched to a gene: 4. The CDR3 runs 15 residues. Here the CDR3 reads CASSLRTGAHQPQHF. The CDR3 coding sequence is TGTGCCAGCAGCTTAAGGACAGGGGCCCATCAGCCCCAGCATTTT.

The chain links TRBV6-1 to TRBJ2-7; 12 positions agree with TRBD1. CDR1 and CDR2 from the germline V gene are MNHNS and SASEGT. The length of the CDR3 is 16 residues. Unmatched junction bases numbered 8, after V lost 1 base and J lost 7 bases. CDR3 residues: CASSEETGQGANEQYF. CDR3 nucleotides: TGTGCCAGCAGTGAAGAAACGGGACAGGGGGCAAATGAGCAGTACTTC.

The chain joins TRBV6-5 to TRBJ1-2, with 8 positions matching TRBD1. Germline values: CDR1 MNHEY, CDR2 SVGAGI. The CDR3 has 13 amino acids. The V and J ends lost 5 bases and 7 bases, in that order; junction bases with no gene match: 6. The CDR3 is CASSGDRGAGYTF. The CDR3 region has the DNA TGTGCCAGCAGTGGCGACAGGGGAGCTGGCTACACCTTC.

The chain uses TRBV7-2 and TRBJ1-2; TRBD1 might be the D (5 bases). V lost 4 bases, J lost 7 bases, and 16 bases lay in between. This CDR3 spans 14 amino acids. Germline values: CDR1 SGHTA, CDR2 FQGNSA. For the CDR3, the DNA is TGTGCCAGCAGCTACCCCCCGGGGGGGGGTGGCTACACCTTC. Amino acid sequence: CASSYPPGGGGYTF.

The chain combines TRBV6-1 with TRBJ2-5; 8 bases are shared with TRBD1. CDR1 and CDR2 (germline): MNHNS, SASEGT. This CDR3 comprises 16 residues. V was pared by 2 bases and J by 1 base, with 6 bases of the junction left unmatched. CDR3 region: CASSESLGTGQETQYF. As DNA, the CDR3 is TGTGCCAGCAGTGAAAGTCTAGGGACAGGCCAAGAGACCCAGTACTTC.

The V call is TRBV30, the J call TRBJ1-5, with a weak D call TRBD1 (5 bases). This CDR3 comprises 14 residues. V was cut by 1 base and J by 4 bases, with 11 bases left in between. Germline-derived CDR1 and CDR2 are GTSNPN and SVGIG (reference sequence). The chain's CDR3 is CAWSEGSGNQPQHF. Written as DNA, the CDR3 is TGTGCCTGGAGTGAGGGGAGCGGGAATCAGCCCCAGCATTTT.

J is TRBJ2-5 and V is TRBV4-2; D might be TRBD1 (5 bases). The germline V gene has CDR1 LGHNA and CDR2 YNFKEQ. V was clipped by 4 bases and J by 7 bases, with 13 bases between them. This CDR3 contains 13 residues. The CDR3 nucleotides read TGTGCCAGCAGCCGTCTAGGGGCTATGACCCAGTACTTC. It encodes CASSRLGAMTQYF.